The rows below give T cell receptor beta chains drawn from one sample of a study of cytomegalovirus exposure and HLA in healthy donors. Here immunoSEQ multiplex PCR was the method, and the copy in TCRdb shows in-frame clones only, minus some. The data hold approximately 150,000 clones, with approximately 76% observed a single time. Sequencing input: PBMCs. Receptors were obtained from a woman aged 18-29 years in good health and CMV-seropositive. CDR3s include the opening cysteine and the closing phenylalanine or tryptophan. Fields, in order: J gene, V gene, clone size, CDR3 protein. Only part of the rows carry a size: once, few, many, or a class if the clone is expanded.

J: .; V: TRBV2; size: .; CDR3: CASSLTVYEQYF
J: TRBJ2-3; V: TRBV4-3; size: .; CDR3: CASSQDLSRGQDTQYF
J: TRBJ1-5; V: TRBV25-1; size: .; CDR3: CASSLGGGQPQHF
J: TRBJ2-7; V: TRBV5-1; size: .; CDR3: CASSQLDVRGSYEQYF
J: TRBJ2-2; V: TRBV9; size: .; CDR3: CASSVEEGGTGELFF
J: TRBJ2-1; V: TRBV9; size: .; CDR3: CASSDSGGGDDEQFF
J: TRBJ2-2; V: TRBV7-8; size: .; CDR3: CASRQEVGELFF
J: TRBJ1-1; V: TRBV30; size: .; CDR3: CAWSGGHAFF
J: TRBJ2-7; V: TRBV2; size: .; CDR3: CASSDQGAYEQYF
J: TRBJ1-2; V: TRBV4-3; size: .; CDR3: CASSQSTGQGSYGYTF
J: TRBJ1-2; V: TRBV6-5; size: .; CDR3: CASSWTGGPYGYTF
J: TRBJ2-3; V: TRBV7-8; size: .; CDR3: CASSARLAGGPGNTQYF
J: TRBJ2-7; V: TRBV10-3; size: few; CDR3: CAIREGGGSYEQYF
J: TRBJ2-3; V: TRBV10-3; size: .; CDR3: CAISGRTGGFTRTDTQYF
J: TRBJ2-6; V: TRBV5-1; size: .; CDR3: CASSPQGANVLTF
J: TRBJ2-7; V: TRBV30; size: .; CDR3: CAWTPWDRGTSHEQYF
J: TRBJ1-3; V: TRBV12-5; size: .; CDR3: CASGTGDGGNTIYF
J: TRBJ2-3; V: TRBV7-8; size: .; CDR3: CASSWQGPDTQYF
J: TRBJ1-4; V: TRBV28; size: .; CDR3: CASSLSRNREKLFF
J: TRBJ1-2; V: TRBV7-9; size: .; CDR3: CSSSLAGGGYTF
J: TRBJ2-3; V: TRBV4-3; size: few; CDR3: CASSQDYGGLTDTQYF
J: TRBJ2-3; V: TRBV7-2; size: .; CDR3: CASSLGRGGRTDTQYF
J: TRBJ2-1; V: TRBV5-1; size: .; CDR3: CASSLGGQGFNEQFF
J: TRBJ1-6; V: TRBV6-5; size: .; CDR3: CASSSPPGGRNSPLHF
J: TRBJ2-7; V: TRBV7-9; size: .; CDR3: CASSLATRVGEQYF
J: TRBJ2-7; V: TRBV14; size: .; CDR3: CASSQDRDRPYEQYF
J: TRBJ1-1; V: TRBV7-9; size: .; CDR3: CASSSGQGARTEAFF
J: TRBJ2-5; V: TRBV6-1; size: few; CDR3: CASSEFGLEETQYF
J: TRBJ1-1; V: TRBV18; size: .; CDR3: CASSTTGTNTEAFF
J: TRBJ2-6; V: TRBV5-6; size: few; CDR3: CASSPGGLAGANVLTF
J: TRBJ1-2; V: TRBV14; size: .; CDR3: CASSQALGAEGYTF
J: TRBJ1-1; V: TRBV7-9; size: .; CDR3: CASSPPDRENTEAFF
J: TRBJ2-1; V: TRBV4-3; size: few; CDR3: CASSQGGRANEQFF
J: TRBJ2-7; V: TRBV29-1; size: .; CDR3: CSVGNRGLGEQYF
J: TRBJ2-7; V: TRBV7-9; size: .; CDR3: CASSPPGGPYEQYF
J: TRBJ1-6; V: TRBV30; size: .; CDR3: CAWSGRGRSPLHF
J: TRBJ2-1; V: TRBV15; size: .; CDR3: CATSRDRWGPDEQFF
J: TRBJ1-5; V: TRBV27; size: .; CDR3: CASSPRTDQPQHF
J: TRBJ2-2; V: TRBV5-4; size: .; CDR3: CASSLGQNTGELFF
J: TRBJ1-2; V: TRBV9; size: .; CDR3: CASSVGQMAARGYTF
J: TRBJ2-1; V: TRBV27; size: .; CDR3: CASSLSGGGSSYNEQFF
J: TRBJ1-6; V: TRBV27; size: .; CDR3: CARALSRDSSPLHF
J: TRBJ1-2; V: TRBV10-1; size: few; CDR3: CASSESEGAFFYGYTF
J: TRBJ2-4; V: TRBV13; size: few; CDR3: CASSLVTGGDIQYF
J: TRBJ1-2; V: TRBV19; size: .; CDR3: CASTAWAGSANYGYTF
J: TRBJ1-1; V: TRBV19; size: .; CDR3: CASSSQGKRTEAFF
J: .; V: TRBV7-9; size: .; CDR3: CASSFPGQDSMGYEQYF
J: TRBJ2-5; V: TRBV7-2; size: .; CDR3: CASSWRAASQETQYF
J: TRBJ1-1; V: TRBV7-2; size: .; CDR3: CASSADRAGTEAFF
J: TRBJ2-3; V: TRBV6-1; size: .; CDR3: CASSVKFRGDTQYF
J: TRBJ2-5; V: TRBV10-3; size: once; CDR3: CAISETGGEQYF
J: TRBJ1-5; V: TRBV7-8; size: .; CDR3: CASSFTGAMNQPQHF
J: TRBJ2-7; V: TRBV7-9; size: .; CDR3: CASSPMGEEEGIRYEQYF
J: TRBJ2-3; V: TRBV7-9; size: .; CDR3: CASSPAGGADTQYF